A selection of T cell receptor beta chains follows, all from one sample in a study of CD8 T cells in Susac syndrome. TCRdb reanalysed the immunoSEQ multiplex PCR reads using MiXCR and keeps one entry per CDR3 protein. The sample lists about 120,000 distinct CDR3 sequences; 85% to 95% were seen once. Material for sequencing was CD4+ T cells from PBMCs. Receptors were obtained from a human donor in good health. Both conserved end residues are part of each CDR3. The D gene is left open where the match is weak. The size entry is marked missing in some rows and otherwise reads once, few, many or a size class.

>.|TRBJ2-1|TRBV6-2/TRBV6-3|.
CASSWTVSNEQFF
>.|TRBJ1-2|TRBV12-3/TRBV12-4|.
CASSLEGRVDYGYTF
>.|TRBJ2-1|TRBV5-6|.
CASSLLAGHNEQFF
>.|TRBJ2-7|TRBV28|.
CAIGGYIIYEQYF
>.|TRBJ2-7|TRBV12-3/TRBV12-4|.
CASGRYRESYEQYF
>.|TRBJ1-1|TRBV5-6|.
CASSLQGWNTEAFF
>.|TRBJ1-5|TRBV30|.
CAWSVGGIRPQHF
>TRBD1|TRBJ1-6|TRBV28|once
CASSSPGQRGSYNSPLHF
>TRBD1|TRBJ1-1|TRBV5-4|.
CASTLGSGTANTEAFF
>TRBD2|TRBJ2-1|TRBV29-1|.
CSVSGRAWNEQFF
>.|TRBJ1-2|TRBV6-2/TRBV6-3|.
CASRPPEAGYTF
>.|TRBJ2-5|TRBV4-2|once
CASSQVGLNEGTQYF
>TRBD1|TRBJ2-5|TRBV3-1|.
CASSPTGVEETQYF
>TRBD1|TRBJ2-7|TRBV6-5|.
CASKRGQGSYEQYF
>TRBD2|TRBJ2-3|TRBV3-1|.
CASSPAGGRGTDTQYF
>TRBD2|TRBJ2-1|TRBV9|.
CASSDSGGNLNEQFF
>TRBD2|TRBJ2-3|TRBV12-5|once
CASGPGGTTDTQYF
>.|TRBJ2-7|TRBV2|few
CASSIDWSSYEQYF
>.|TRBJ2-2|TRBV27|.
CASSLYRGAGTGELFF
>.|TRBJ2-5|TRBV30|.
CAWGAGETQYF
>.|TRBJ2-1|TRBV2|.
CASSERWYNEQFF
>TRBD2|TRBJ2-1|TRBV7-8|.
CASSFRPTSGSIPYNEQFF
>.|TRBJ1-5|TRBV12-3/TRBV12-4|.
CASSSDLGGQPQHF
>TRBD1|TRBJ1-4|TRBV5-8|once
CASSALWKTGTGEKLFF
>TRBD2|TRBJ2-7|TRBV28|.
CASSTPGLGAYEQYF
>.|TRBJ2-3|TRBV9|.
CASSVDPDSDTQYF
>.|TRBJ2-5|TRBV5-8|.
CASSWERKGTQYF
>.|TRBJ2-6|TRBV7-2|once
CASSSLSGANVLTF
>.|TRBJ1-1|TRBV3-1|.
CASSQDGVGEAFF
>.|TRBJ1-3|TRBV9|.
CASSVDLKDTIYF
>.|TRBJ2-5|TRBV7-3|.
CASSRSGQQETQYF
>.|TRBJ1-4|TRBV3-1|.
CASSQGTDEKLFF
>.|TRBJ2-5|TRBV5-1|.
CASSLTGGLQGRETQYF
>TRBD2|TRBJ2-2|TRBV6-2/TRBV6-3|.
CASSVPRTSGSESNTGELFF
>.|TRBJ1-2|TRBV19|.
CASRVDGPGTYGYTF
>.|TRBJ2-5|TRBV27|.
CASSRKSTGTQETQYF
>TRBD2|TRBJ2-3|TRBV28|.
CASAFSGMTDTQYF
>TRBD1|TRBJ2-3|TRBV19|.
CASRETGYDLDTQYF
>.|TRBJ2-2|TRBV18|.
CASSRGLGDTGELFF
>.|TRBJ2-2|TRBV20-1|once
CSALRSVTGELFF
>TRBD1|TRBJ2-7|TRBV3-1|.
CASSQDLRTGGGEQYF
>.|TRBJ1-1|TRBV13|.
CASSVTGAGTEAFF